The source of this TCR beta chain is a study of vaccination and CD4 T cells after COVID-19. On the study more broadly: Two Hispanic individuals were among six male and four female convalescent patients.

With respect to this clonotype: Its antigen is as yet unknown.

Described treatment: roughly 10-day PBMC culture with coronavirus spike peptide pools or control peptides (ViraFEST assay). Via ViraFEST, peptide pools expanded antigen-specific T cells before TCR sequencing. Once obtained from cultured CD4+ T cells, the DNA was sequenced using the Oncomine TCR Beta short-read assay. MiXCR, applied by TCRdb to the PCR reads, yields one record per CDR3 protein. Of approximately 12,000 distinct CDR3 sequences listed, 50% to 75% are singletons. The sequenced material came from CD4+ T cells from blood, cultured in vitro. The clonotype originates from a human donor who had recovered from COVID-19.

The CDR3 loop is CAISPLAGVGYEQYF. In DNA, the CDR3 is TGTGCCATCAGCCCCCTAGCGGGAGTAGGCTACGAGCAGTACTTC. The chain couples TRBV10-3 to TRBJ2-1; 10 bases fit TRBD2. The end of the DNA aligns better with TRBJ2-7, so the J call may be wrong. This CDR3 contains 15 residues. In germline, CDR1 is ENHRY, CDR2 SYGVKD.